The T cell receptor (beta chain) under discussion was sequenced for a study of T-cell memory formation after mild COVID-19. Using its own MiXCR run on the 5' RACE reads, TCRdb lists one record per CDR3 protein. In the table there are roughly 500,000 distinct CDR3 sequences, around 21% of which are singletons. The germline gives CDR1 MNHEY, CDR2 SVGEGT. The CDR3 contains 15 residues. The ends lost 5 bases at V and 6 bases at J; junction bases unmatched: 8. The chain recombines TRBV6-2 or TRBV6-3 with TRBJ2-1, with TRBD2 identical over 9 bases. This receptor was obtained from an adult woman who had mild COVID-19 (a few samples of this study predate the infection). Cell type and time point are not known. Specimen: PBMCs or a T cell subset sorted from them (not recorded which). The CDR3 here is CASSRTSDALNEQFF. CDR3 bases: TGTGCCAGCAGTAGGACTAGCGACGCCCTCAATGAGCAGTTCTTC.